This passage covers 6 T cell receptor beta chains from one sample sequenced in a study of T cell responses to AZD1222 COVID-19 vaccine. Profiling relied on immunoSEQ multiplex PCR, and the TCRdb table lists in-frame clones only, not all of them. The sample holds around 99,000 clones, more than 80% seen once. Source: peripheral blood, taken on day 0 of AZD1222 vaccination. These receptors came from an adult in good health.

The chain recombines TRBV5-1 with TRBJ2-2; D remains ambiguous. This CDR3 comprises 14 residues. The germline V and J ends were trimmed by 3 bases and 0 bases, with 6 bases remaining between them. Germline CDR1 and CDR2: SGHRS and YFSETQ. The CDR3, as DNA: TGCGCCAGCAGCTATACACCGAACACCGGGGAGCTGTTTTTT. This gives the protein CASSYTPNTGELFF.

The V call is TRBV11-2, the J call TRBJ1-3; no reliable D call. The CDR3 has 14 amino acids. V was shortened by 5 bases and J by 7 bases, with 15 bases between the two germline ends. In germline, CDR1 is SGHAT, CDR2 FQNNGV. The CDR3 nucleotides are TGTGCCAGCAGCCCTGGTACTGTTGGGAACACCATATATTTT. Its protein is CASSPGTVGNTIYF.

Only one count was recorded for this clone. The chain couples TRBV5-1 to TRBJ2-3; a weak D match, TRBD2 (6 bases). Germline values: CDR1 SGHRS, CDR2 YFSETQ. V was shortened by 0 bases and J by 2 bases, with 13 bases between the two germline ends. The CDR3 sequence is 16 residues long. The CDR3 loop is CASSLVWRGDTDTQYF. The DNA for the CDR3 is TGCGCCAGCAGCTTGGTATGGAGGGGCGACACAGATACGCAGTATTTT.

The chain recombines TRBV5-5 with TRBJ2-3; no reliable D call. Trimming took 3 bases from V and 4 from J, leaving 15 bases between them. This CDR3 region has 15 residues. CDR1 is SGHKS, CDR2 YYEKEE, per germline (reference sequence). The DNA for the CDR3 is TGTGCCAGCAGCTCCTGGGAAGGGAAGGCAGATACGCAGTATTTT. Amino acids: CASSSWEGKADTQYF.

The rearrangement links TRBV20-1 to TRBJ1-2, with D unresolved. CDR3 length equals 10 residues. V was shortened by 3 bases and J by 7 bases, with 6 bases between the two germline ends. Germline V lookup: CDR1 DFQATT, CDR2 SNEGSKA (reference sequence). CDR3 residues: CSASSVGYTF. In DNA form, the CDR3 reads TGCAGTGCTAGTTCGGTTGGCTACACCTTC.

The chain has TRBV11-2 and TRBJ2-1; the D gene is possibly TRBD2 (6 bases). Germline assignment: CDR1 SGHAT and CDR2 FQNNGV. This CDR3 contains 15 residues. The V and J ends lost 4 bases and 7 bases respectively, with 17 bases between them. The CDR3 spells CASSSVRGGANEQFF. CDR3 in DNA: TGTGCCAGCAGCTCCGTTAGAGGAGGGGCTAATGAGCAGTTCTTC.